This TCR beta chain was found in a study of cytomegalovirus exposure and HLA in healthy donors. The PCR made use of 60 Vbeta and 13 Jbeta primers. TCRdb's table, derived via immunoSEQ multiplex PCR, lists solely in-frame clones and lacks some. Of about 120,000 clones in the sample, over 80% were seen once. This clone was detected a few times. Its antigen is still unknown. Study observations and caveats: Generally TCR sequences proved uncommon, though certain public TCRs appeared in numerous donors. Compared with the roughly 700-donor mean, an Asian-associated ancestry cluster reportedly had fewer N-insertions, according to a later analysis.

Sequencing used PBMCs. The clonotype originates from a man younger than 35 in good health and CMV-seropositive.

CDR3 sequence: CASSDPVMNTEAFF. The CDR3 DNA reads TGTGCCAGCAGTGATCCGGTTATGAACACTGAAGCTTTCTTT. The chain recombines TRBV2 with TRBJ1-1; D is undetermined. V dropped 3 bases and J dropped 0 bases, with 8 bases sitting between them. In germline, CDR1 is SNHLY, CDR2 FYNNEI. This CDR3 region has 14 residues.